Sequencing of this T cell receptor (beta chain) was carried out in a study of cytomegalovirus exposure and HLA in healthy donors. Primers included in the PCR were 60 Vbeta and 13 Jbeta primers. Assay: immunoSEQ multiplex PCR; the TCRdb copy retains only in-frame clones and omits some. This table holds 170,000 or so clones, 75% to 85% found once. The clonotype comes from a boy aged 5-17 years in good health and CMV-seronegative. Sample: PBMCs.

CDR3 loop: CAISSLAGVTDTQYF. In DNA, the CDR3 is TGTGCCATCAGTTCCTTAGCGGGGGTCACAGATACGCAGTATTTT. The chain is built from TRBV10-3 and TRBJ2-3; 9 positions agree with TRBD2. CDR1 is ENHRY, CDR2 SYGVKD, per germline. After removal of 5 bases from V and 2 bases from J, the junction contained 5 bases not matched to a gene. The CDR3 sequence is 15 residues long.